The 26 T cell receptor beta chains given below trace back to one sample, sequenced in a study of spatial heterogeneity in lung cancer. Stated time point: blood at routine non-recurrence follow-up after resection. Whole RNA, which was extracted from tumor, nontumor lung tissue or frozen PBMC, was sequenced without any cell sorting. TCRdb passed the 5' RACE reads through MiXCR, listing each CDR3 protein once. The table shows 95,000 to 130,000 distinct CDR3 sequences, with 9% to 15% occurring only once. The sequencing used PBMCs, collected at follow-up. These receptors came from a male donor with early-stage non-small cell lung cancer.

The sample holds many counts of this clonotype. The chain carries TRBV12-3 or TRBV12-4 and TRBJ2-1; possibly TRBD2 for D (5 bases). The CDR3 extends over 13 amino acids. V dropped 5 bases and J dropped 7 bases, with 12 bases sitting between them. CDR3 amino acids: CASSRTEVNEQFF. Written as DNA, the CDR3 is TGTGCCAGCAGTCGGACTGAAGTTAATGAGCAGTTCTTC.

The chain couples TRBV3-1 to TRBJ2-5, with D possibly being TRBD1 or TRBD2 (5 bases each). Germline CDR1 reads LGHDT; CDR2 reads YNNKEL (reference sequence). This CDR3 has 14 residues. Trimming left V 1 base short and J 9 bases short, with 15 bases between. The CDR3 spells CASSQVSDRGAQYF. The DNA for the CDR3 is TGTGCCAGCAGCCAAGTCAGCGATCGGGGCGCCCAGTACTTC.

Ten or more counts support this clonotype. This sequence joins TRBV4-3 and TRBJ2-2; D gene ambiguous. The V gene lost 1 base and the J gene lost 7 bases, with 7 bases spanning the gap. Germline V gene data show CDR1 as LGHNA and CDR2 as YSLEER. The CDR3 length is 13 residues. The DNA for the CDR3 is TGCGCCAGCAGCCAAGTCGGGTTCGGGGAGCTGTTTTTT. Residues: CASSQVGFGELFF.

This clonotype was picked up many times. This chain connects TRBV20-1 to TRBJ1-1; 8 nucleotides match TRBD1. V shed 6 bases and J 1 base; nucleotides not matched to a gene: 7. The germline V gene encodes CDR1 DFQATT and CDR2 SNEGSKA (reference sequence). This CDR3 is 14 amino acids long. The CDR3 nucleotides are TGCAGTGCAACCCCCGGGACAGGGAACACTGAAGCTTTCTTT. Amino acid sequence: CSATPGTGNTEAFF.

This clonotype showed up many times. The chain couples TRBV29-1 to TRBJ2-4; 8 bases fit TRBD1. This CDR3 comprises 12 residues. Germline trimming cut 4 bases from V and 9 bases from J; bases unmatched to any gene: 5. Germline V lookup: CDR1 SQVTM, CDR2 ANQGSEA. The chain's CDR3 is CSVGPGQGIQYF. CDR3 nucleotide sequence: TGCAGCGTTGGCCCTGGACAGGGCATTCAGTACTTC. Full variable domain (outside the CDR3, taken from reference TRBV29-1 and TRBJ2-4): SAVISQKPSRDICQRGTSLTIQCQVDSQVTMMFWYRQQPGQSLTLIATANQGSEATYESGFVIDKFPISRPNLTFSTLTVSNMSPEDSSIYLCSVGPGQGIQYFGAGTRLSVL.

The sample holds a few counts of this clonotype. CDR3 sequence (DNA): TGTGCCAGCAGTGAAGCCCGAGGGGGCGGCGAGCAGTACTTC. Translation gives CASSEARGGGEQYF. The V call is TRBV2, the J call TRBJ2-7; 7 bases map to TRBD1. The CDR3 runs to 14 residues. The germline V gene encodes CDR1 SNHLY and CDR2 FYNNEI. J gave up 6 bases and V 0 bases, and 5 bases lay outside the gene matches.

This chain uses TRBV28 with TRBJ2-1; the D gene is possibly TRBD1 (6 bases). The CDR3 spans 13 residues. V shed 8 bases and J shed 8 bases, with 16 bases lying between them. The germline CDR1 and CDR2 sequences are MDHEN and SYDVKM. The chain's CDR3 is CASYPQGFHEQFF. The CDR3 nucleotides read TGTGCCAGCTATCCCCAGGGGTTCCATGAGCAGTTCTTC.

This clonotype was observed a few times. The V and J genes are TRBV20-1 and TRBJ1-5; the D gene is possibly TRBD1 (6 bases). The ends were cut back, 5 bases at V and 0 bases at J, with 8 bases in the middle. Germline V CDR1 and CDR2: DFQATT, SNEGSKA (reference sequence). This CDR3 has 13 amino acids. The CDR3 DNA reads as TGCAGTGCTCAGGACAGTAGCAATCAGCCCCAGCATTTT. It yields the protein CSAQDSSNQPQHF.

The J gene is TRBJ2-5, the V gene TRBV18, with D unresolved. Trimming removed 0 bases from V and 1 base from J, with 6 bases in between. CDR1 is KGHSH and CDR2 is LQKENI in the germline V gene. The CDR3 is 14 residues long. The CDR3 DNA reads TGTGCCAGCTCACCACCCTACTCCCAAGAGACCCAGTACTTC. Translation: CASSPPYSQETQYF. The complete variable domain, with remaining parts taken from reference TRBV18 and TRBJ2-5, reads NAGVMQNPRHLVRRRGQEARLRCSPMKGHSHVYWYRQLPEEGLKFMVYLQKENIIDESGMPKERFSAEFPKEGPSILRIQQVVRGDSAAYFCASSPPYSQETQYFGPGTRLLVL.

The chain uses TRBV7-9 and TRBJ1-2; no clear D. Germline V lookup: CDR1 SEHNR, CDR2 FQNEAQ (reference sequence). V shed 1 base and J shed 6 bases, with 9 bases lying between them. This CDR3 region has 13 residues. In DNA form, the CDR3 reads TGTGCCAGCAGCTTAGTAGGTCCCGATGGCTACACCTTC. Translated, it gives CASSLVGPDGYTF.

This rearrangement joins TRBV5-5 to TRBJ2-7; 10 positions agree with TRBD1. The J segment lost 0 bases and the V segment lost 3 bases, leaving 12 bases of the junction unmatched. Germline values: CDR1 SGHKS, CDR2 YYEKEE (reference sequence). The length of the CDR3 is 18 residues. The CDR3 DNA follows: TGTGCCAGCAGCTATTATGGATCGGGACAGGGGCCCTCCTACGAGCAGTACTTC. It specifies CASSYYGSGQGPSYEQYF. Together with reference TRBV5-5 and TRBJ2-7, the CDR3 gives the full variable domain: DAGVTQSPTHLIKTRGQQVTLRCSPISGHKSVSWYQQVLGQGPQFIFQYYEKEERGRGNFPDRFSARQFPNYSSELNVNALLLGDSALYLCASSYYGSGQGPSYEQYFGPGTRLTVT.

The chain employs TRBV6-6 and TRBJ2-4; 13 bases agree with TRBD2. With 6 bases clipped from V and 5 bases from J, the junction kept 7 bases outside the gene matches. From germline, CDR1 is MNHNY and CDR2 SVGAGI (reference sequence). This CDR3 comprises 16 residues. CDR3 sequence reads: CASRGTSGVFQNIQYF. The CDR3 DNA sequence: TGTGCCAGCAGGGGGACTAGCGGGGTTTTTCAAAACATTCAGTACTTC.

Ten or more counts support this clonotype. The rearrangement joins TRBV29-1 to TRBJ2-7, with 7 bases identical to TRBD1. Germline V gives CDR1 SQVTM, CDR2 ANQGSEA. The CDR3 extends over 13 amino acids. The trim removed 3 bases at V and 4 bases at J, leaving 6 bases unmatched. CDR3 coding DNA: TGCAGCGTTGAGACAGGGAATAGGTACGAGCAGTACTTC. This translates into CSVETGNRYEQYF.

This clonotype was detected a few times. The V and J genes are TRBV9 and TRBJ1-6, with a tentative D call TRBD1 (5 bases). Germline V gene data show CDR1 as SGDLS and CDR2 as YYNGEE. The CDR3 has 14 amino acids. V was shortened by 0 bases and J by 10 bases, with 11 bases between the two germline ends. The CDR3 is CASSVVAGLSPLHF. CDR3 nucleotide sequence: TGTGCCAGCAGCGTAGTCGCAGGGCTCTCACCCCTCCACTTT.

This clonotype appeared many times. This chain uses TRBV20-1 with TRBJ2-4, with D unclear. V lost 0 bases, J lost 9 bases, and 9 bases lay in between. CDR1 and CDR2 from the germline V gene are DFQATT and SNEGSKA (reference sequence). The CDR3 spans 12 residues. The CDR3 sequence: CSARELIGIQYF. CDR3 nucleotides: TGCAGTGCTAGAGAACTCATAGGCATTCAGTACTTC.

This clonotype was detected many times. The CDR3 loop reads CSANPTLATIQETQYF. In DNA, the CDR3 is TGCAGTGCCAATCCGACACTAGCAACCATACAAGAGACCCAGTACTTC. The V and J genes are TRBV20-1 and TRBJ2-5; a weak D match, TRBD2 (6 bases). V was clipped by 6 bases and J by 2 bases, with 22 bases between them. The germline gives CDR1 DFQATT, CDR2 SNEGSKA (reference sequence). The CDR3 runs 16 residues.

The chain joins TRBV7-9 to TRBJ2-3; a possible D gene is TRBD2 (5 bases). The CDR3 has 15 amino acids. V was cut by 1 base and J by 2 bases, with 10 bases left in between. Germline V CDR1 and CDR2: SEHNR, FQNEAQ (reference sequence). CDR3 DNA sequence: TGTGCCAGCAGCTTAGACCGGACTTACACAGATACGCAGTATTTT. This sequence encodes CASSLDRTYTDTQYF.

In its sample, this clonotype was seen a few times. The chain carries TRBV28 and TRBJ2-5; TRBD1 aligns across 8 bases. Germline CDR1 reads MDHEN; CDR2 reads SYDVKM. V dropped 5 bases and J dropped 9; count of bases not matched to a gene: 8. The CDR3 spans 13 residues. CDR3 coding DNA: TGTGCCAGCAGTGGCAGGGGGCCCCAAGCCCAGTACTTC. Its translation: CASSGRGPQAQYF.

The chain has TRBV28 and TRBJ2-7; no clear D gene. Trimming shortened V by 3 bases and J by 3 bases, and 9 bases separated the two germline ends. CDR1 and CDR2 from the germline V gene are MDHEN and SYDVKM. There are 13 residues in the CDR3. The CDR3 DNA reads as TGTGCCAGCAGTTTTCCCCGAAGCTACGAGCAGTACTTC. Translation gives CASSFPRSYEQYF.

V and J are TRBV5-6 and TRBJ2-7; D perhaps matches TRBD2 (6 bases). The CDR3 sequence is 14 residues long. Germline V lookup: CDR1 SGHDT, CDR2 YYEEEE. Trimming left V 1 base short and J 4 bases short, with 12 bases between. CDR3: CASSLPGVQYEQYF. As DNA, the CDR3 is TGTGCCAGCAGCTTGCCGGGAGTGCAGTACGAGCAGTACTTC.

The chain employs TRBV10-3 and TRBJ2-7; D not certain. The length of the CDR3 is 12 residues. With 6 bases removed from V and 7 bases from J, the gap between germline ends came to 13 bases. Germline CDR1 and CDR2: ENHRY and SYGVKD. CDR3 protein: CAISPSGREQYF. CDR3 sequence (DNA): TGTGCCATCAGCCCCTCCGGACGGGAGCAGTACTTC.

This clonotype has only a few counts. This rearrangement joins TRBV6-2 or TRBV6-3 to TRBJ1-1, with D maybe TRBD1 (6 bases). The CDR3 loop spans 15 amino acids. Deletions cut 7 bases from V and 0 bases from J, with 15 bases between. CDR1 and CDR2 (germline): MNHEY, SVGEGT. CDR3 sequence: CASNLVGAMNTEAFF. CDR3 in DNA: TGTGCCAGCAATTTAGTGGGGGCTATGAACACTGAAGCTTTCTTT.

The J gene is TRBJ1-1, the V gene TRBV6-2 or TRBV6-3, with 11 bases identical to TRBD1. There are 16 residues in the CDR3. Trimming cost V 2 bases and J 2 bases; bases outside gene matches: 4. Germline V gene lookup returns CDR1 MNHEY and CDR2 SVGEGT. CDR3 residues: CASSYRDRGANTEAFF. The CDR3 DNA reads TGTGCCAGCAGTTACCGGGACAGGGGGGCCAACACTGAAGCTTTCTTT.

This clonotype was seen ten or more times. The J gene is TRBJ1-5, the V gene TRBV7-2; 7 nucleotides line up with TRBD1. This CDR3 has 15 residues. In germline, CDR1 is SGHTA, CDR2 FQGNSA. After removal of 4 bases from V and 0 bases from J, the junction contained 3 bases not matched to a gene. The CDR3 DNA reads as TGTGCCAGCAGCTCAGGGACAGATAGCAATCAGCCCCAGCATTTT. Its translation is CASSSGTDSNQPQHF.

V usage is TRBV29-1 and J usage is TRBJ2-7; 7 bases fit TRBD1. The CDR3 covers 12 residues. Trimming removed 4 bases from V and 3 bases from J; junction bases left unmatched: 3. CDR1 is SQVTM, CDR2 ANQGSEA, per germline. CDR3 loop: CSVVQGSYEQYF. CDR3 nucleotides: TGCAGCGTTGTACAGGGGAGCTACGAGCAGTACTTC.

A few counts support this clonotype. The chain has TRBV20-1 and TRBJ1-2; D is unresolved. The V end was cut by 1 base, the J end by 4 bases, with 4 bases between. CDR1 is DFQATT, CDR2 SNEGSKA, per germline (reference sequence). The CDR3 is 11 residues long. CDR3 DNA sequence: TGCAGTGCTAGAGGGGCCTATGGCTACACCTTC. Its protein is CSARGAYGYTF.